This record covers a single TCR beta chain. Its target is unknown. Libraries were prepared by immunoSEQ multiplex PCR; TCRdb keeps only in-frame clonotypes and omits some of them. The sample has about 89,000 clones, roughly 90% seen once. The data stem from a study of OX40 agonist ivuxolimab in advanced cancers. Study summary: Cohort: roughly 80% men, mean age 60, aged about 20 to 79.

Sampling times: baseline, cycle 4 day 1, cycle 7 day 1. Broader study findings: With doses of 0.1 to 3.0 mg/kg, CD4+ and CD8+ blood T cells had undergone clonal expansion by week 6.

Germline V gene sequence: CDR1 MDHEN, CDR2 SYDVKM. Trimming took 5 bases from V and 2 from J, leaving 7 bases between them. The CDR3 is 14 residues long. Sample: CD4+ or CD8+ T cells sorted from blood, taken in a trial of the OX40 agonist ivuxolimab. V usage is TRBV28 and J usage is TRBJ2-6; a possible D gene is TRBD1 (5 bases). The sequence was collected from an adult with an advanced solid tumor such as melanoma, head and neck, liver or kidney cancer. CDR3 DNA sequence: TGTGCCAGCAGTGGGGCTGCTGGGGCCAACGTCCTGACTTTC. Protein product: CASSGAAGANVLTF.